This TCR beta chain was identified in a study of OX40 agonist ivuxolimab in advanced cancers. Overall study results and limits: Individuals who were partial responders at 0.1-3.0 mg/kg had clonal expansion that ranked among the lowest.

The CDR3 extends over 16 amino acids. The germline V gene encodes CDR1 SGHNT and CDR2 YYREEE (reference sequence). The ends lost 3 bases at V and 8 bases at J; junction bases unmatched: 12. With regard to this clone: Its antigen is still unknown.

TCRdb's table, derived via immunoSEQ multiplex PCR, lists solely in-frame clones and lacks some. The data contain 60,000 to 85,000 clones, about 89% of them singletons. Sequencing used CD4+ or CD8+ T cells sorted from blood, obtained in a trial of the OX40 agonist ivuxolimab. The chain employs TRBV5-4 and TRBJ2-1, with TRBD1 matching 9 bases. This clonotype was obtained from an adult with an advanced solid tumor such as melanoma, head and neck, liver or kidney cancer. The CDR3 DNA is TGTGCCAGCAGCTGGGAGGGGACAGGGAAGGAGGATGAGCAGTTCTTC. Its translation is CASSWEGTGKEDEQFF.